A selection of T cell receptor beta chains follows, all from one sample in a study of T cell repertoires in cytomegalovirus infection. Their cognate antigens are unknown. TCRdb reprocessed the reads via MiXCR and lists one record per CDR3 protein. This table holds 650,000 to 900,000 distinct CDR3 sequences, 32% found once. Source: cultured CD8+ T cells from PBMCs, taken from culture after CMV antigen stimulation. The receptors were sampled from a human donor in good health (CMV status not recorded). Some clones in this sample may be carry-over from other donors' samples. Both conserved end residues are part of each CDR3. The D gene is left open where the match is weak. Only some rows state a clone size, as once, few, many or a class for expanded clones.

NA	NA	TRBV6-2/TRBV6-3	TRBJ2-5	TGTGCCAGCAGTTCTCTGGGGGTACATGAGACCCAGTACTTC	CASSSLGVHETQYF
NA	NA	TRBV6-1	TRBJ1-6	TGTGCCAGCAGTGTCCCACAGAGCTCCTATAATTCACCCCTCCACTTT	CASSVPQSSYNSPLHF
NA	NA	TRBV5-3	TRBJ1-5	TGTGCCAGAAGCTTGGAAAAACCGGGACCCAATCAGCCCCAGCATTTT	CARSLEKPGPNQPQHF
NA	few	TRBV19	TRBJ1-6	TGTGCCAGCGCGGAAATCAATTCACCCCTCCACTTT	CASAEINSPLHF
NA	NA	TRBV19	TRBJ2-3	TGTGCCAGTAGTCCGGACGGGGGGCTTGTCGCAGATACGCAGTATTTT	CASSPDGGLVADTQYF
NA	NA	TRBV15	TRBJ2-7	TGTGCCACCAGCAGCCTACCTAGACACCAGCCGTACGAGGAGCAGTACTTC	CATSSLPRHQPYEEQYF
NA	few	TRBV28	TRBJ2-1	TGTGCCAGCAGTGGAAGTAGGTCCTACAATGAGCAGTTCTTC	CASSGSRSYNEQFF
NA	many	TRBV2	TRBJ2-1	TGTGCCAGCAGTCGGTCCTTCAATGAGCAGTTCTTC	CASSRSFNEQFF
NA	NA	TRBV12-3/TRBV12-4	TRBJ2-2	TGTGCCAGCTTTTACACCGGGGAGCTGTTTTTT	CASFYTGELFF
NA	many	TRBV6-1	TRBJ2-7	TGTGCCAGCAGTGAAGAGGGGGGGGGCTCCTACGAGCAGTACTTC	CASSEEGGGSYEQYF
NA	few	TRBV27	TRBJ1-6	TGTGCCAGCAGCCCCCCGGCGGGACCCCTCCACTTT	CASSPPAGPLHF
TRBD1	many	TRBV7-2	TRBJ2-1	TGTGCCAGCAGCTTGTACAGGGGGCGCTGGGACAATGAGCAGTTCTTC	CASSLYRGRWDNEQFF
NA	many	TRBV12-3/TRBV12-4	TRBJ1-1	TGTGCCAGCAGTTTACCCGCCGGGGGAAACACTGAAGCTTTCTTT	CASSLPAGGNTEAFF
TRBD1	few	TRBV2	TRBJ1-5	TGTGCCAGCAGTGAAGCCCACAGGGGGGGCAATCAGCCCCAGCATTTT	CASSEAHRGGNQPQHF
TRBD2	NA	TRBV7-2	TRBJ2-5	TGTGCCAGCAGCGCCGGACTAGCGGGGGGGTGGGAGACCCAGTACTTC	CASSAGLAGGWETQYF
TRBD1	NA	TRBV6-6	TRBJ1-1	TGTGCCAGCAGCGACAGGGATTGGCTCACTGAAGCTTTCTTT	CASSDRDWLTEAFF
NA	few	TRBV5-6	TRBJ1-1	TGTGCCAGCAGCCCGACAAGGCCGGGACAAGGAATGAACACTGAAGCTTTCTTT	CASSPTRPGQGMNTEAFF
TRBD1	few	TRBV12-3/TRBV12-4	TRBJ2-7	TGTGCCAGCAGTTTAACGGACAGGGGCTCCTTATCCTACGAGCAGTACTTC	CASSLTDRGSLSYEQYF
NA	few	TRBV4-3	TRBJ2-3	TGCGCCAGCAGCCAAGATCATCTCGGGGCCCATACAGATACGCAGTATTTT	CASSQDHLGAHTDTQYF
NA	NA	TRBV9	TRBJ1-1	TGTGCCAGCAGCCCCGGGGGGGGGGCGGCTGAAGCTTTCTTT	CASSPGGGAAEAFF
NA	few	TRBV11-3	TRBJ1-5	TGTGCCAGCAGCTTAAGGTTTAACAGGAAAAACAATCAGCCCCAGCATTTT	CASSLRFNRKNNQPQHF
NA	many	TRBV2	TRBJ2-2	TGTGCCAGCAGAACGAACACCGGGGAGCTGTTTTTT	CASRTNTGELFF
TRBD2	NA	TRBV6-8	TRBJ2-2	TGTGCCAGCAGTTACATTAGCGGGGGTGACACCGGGGAGCTGTTTTTT	CASSYISGGDTGELFF
NA	NA	TRBV12-3/TRBV12-4	TRBJ2-7	TGTGCCAGCAGTTTATCTCAGACAGAGCAGTACTTC	CASSLSQTEQYF
NA	NA	TRBV6-5	TRBJ1-2	TGTGCCAGCAGTTACTCCTCCGGACTCCATGGCTACACCTTC	CASSYSSGLHGYTF
NA	NA	TRBV19	TRBJ1-4	TGTGCCAGTCAGGGAGAGTCTGAAAAACTGTTTTTT	CASQGESEKLFF
NA	NA	TRBV4-3	TRBJ2-3	TGCGCCAGCAGCCAAGATTGGGCGACCTTTAGCACAGATACGCAGTATTTT	CASSQDWATFSTDTQYF
NA	NA	TRBV6-5	TRBJ2-5	TGTGCCAGCAGCATTACCCAAGGGGGGGCCCCCTGGGAGACCCAGTACTTC	CASSITQGGAPWETQYF
NA	few	TRBV15	TRBJ2-5	TGTGCCACCAGCGATCGTCCCCAAGAGACCCAGTACTTC	CATSDRPQETQYF
TRBD2	few	TRBV19	TRBJ2-1	TGTGCCAGTAGCCTTCAACTAGCGGGGATTCGGGAAGAGCAGTTCTTC	CASSLQLAGIREEQFF
NA	many	TRBV7-6	TRBJ1-1	TGTGCCAGCAGCTTAGCCGGGGCCTTAAACACTGAAGCTTTCTTT	CASSLAGALNTEAFF
TRBD1	NA	TRBV27	TRBJ2-1	TGTGCCAGCAGGTTGGGACAGGGCAATGAGCAGTTCTTC	CASRLGQGNEQFF
NA	many	TRBV25-1	TRBJ2-1	TGTGCCAGCAGTGAAGGTCACCGAAGCTCCTACAATGAGCAGTTCTTC	CASSEGHRSSYNEQFF
NA	NA	TRBV4-1	TRBJ2-5	TGCGCCAGCACCCCGACCCTAATGGGAGAGACCCAGTACTTC	CASTPTLMGETQYF
TRBD2	few	TRBV6-2/TRBV6-3	TRBJ2-1	TGTGCCAGCAGTTACTCGAAAGTGGGTCCTAGCGGGGGGCCCAGCTCCTACAATGAGCAGTTCTTC	CASSYSKVGPSGGPSSYNEQFF